The 10 T cell receptor beta chains below were found in one sample sequenced in a study of early T cells in non-severe SARS-CoV-2 infection. TCRdb called the 5' RACE reads again in MiXCR, with one record for every CDR3 protein. The top ten clones hold 10% to 11% of a sample with 75,000 to 100,000 distinct CDR3 sequences, 11% to 15% of them seen once. Input material: whole blood. The receptors originated from an adult who was a healthcare worker with PCR-confirmed SARS-CoV-2 infection or an uninfected control (not recorded which).

The rearrangement links TRBV10-3 to TRBJ1-1; possibly TRBD1 for D (6 bases). The CDR3 sequence is 14 residues long. The germline CDR1 and CDR2 sequences are ENHRY and SYGVKD. Trimming cost V 6 bases and J 5 bases, with 16 bases left between them. This CDR3 reads CAIRRTAGETEAFF. As DNA, the CDR3 is TGTGCCATCAGGCGGACAGCGGGGGAAACTGAAGCTTTCTTT.

The chain has TRBV9 and TRBJ2-5; D uncertain. CDR1 is SGDLS and CDR2 is YYNGEE in the germline V gene. The CDR3 spans 12 residues. V lost 4 bases, J lost 2 bases, and 6 bases lay in between. The CDR3 nucleotides read TGTGCCAGCAGCACAGCTCAAGAGACCCAGTACTTC. Translated: CASSTAQETQYF.

The genes are TRBV27 and TRBJ2-7; D is ambiguous. Germline V gene sequence: CDR1 MNHEY, CDR2 SMNVEV (reference sequence). The V end lost 3 bases, the J end lost 1 base, and 7 bases lay between the germline ends. The CDR3 runs 13 residues. The CDR3 spells CASSFSVSYEQYF. CDR3 bases: TGTGCCAGCAGTTTTTCTGTTTCCTACGAGCAGTACTTC.

The chain carries TRBV4-3 and TRBJ2-7; D is perhaps TRBD2 (6 bases). CDR1 and CDR2 from the germline V gene are LGHNA and YSLEER. CDR3 size: 15 residues. The V end lost 4 bases, the J end lost 6 bases, and 19 bases lay between the germline ends. CDR3 DNA: TGCGCCAGCAGCCGAGGGACCGGGACTCCCGGCGAGCAGTACTTC. Its translation is CASSRGTGTPGEQYF.

The genes are TRBV6-1 and TRBJ2-6; no clear D gene. Germline V lookup: CDR1 MNHNS, CDR2 SASEGT. CDR3 length: 18 amino acids. Deletions cut 1 base from V and 4 bases from J, with 17 bases between. Written as DNA, the CDR3 is TGTGCCAGCAGTGAAGTTCTCCCCCAGGTGGCGGGGGCCAACGTCCTGACTTTC. It translates to CASSEVLPQVAGANVLTF.

The rearrangement links TRBV5-4 to TRBJ2-7; D gene unclear. Germline CDR1 and CDR2: SGHNT and YYREEE (reference sequence). CDR3 length: 13 amino acids. V was shortened by 0 bases and J by 6 bases, with 10 bases between the two germline ends. CDR3 sequence reads: CASSLGGASEQYF. Here the CDR3 DNA reads TGTGCCAGCAGCTTGGGGGGTGCAAGCGAGCAGTACTTC.

This clonotype was seen a handful of times. The V gene is TRBV19, the J gene TRBJ2-3; D might be TRBD2 (6 bases). The V end was cut by 4 bases, the J end by 1 base, with 15 bases between. Germline V CDR1 and CDR2: LNHDA, SQIVND (reference sequence). The CDR3 is 16 residues long. CDR3 nucleotides: TGTGCCAGTAGTACCCCCTCGGAGCGGGGCACAGATACGCAGTATTTT. Its protein product is CASSTPSERGTDTQYF.

This clonotype was counted at least ten times. The genes are TRBV9 and TRBJ2-7; D gene unclear. With 4 bases removed from V and 4 bases from J, the gap between germline ends came to 21 bases. Germline V gives CDR1 SGDLS, CDR2 YYNGEE. This CDR3 spans 16 amino acids. In DNA form, the CDR3 reads TGTGCCAGCAGCCCACAAGCCAAGGTGATGGGGTACGAGCAGTACTTC. Residues: CASSPQAKVMGYEQYF.

This clonotype was detected only a few times. The V gene is TRBV20-1, the J gene TRBJ2-7; tentatively, D is TRBD2 (7 bases). Germline assignment: CDR1 DFQATT and CDR2 SNEGSKA (reference sequence). The CDR3 has 15 amino acids. Between the trimmed V and J ends, which lost 0 bases and 2 bases, there was a span of 14 bases. The CDR3 spells CSARDGGARTYEQYF. CDR3 in DNA: TGCAGTGCTAGAGATGGGGGGGCAAGGACCTACGAGCAGTACTTC.

The sample holds a few counts of this clonotype. The J gene is TRBJ2-5, the V gene TRBV7-2, with D perhaps TRBD1 or TRBD2 (5 bases each). Trimming left V 6 bases short and J 1 base short, with 15 bases between. Germline loops: CDR1 SGHTA, CDR2 FQGNSA. The CDR3 extends over 15 amino acids. CDR3 nucleotides: TGTGCCAGCAGTGGGGGTGCAGGGTTCCAAGAGACCCAGTACTTC. Its protein product is CASSGGAGFQETQYF.